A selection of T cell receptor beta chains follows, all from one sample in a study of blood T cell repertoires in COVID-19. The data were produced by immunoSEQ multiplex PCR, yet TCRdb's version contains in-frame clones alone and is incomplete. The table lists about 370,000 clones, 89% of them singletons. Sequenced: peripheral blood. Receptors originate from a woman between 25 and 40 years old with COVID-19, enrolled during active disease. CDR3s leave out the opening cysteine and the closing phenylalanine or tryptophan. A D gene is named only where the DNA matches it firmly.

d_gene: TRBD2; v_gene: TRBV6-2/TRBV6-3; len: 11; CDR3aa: ASSSTSAETQY
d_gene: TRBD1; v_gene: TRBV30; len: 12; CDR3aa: AWSTGSPKNIQY
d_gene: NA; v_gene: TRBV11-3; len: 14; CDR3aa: ASSLDPTGTNEKLF
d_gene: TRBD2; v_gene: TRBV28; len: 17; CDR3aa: ASSFLFSGGPPSTDTQY
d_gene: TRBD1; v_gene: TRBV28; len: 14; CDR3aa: ASSWPTGGSGYGYT
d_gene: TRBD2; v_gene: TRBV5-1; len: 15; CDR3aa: ASRLGAQSGRRETQY
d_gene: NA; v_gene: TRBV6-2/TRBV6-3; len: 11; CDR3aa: ASSYLRNTEAF
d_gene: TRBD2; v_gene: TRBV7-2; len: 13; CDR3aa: ASSLGRGGFNEQF
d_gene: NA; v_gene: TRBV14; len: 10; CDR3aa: ASSQRGDTQY
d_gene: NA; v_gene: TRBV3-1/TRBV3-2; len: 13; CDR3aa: ASSRQDGDPYEQY
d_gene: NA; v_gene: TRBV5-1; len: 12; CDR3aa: ASKPTIGNQPQH
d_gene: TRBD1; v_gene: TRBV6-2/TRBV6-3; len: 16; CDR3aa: ASSYSIVGTGLGQPQH
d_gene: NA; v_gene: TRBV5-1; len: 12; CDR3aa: ASSLDAYNYGYT
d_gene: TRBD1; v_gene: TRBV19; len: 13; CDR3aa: ASSIVGTGDYEQY
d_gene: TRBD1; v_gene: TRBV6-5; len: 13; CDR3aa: ASSQGQAPGNTIY
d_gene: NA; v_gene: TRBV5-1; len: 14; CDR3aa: ASSPGGRVTNEKLF
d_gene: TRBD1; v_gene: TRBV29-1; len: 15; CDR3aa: SVVGTGGDYNTYEQY
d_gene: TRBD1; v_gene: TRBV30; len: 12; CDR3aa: AWEPGGRDNEQF
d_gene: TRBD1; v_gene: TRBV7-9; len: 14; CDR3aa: ASSLALGQGPYEQY
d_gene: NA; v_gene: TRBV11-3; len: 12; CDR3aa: ASTHFRESETQY
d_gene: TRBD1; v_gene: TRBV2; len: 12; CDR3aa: ASRRDSVSYEQY
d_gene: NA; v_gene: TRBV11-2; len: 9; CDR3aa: ASSPRETQY
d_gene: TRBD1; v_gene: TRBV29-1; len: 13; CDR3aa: SVRTGGSGANVLT
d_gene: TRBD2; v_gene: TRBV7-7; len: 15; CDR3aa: ASSLAAGGRVADTQY
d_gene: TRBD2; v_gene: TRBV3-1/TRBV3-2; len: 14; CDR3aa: ASSPPGTSGIGLQF
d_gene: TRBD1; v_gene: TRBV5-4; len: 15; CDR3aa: ASSQFRDRGEEETQY